The 7 T cell receptor beta chains below come from one sample, sequenced in a study of long-term antiretroviral therapy in people with HIV. Version v3.0 of the immunoSEQ assay ran at survey level. Libraries were prepared by immunoSEQ multiplex PCR; TCRdb keeps only in-frame clonotypes and omits some of them. The sample lists more than 20,000 clones; 85% were seen once. This sample comprised unsorted PBMCs, obtained 2.3 years after starting antiretroviral therapy. The receptors here all came from a man aged 35 to 55 with HIV.

This chain connects TRBV7-9 to TRBJ2-3; D is undetermined. Trimming took off 3 bases at V and 2 bases at J, with 6 bases between the two ends. CDR1 is SEHNR, CDR2 FQNEAQ, per germline (reference sequence). The CDR3 contains 13 residues. The CDR3 is CASSFVITDTQYF. The CDR3 DNA sequence: TGTGCCAGCAGCTTCGTTATCACAGATACGCAGTATTTT.

The chain couples TRBV7-6 to TRBJ1-1; D unclear. This CDR3 has 13 amino acids. The germline V and J ends were trimmed by 5 bases and 1 base, with 8 bases remaining between them. Germline lookup yields CDR1 SGHVS and CDR2 FNYEAQ. CDR3 residues: CASSLGRNTEAFF. The CDR3, as DNA: TGTGCCAGCAGCCTGGGTCGGAACACTGAAGCTTTCTTT.

V and J are TRBV7-9 and TRBJ2-7; TRBD1 agrees at 7 bases. This CDR3 is 14 amino acids long. Germline V gene data show CDR1 as SEHNR and CDR2 as FQNEAQ (reference sequence). V was clipped by 5 bases and J by 7 bases; unmatched bases: 11. CDR3 DNA sequence: TGTGCCAGCAGCCACGATACAGGGGTGAGGGAGCAGTACTTC. Translation: CASSHDTGVREQYF.

The gene calls are TRBV7-3 and TRBJ1-1; D remains unclear. This CDR3 contains 12 residues. Trimming took 5 bases from V and 7 from J, leaving 11 bases between them. Per germline, CDR1 SGHTA and CDR2 FQGTGA. The CDR3: CASSHPRFEAFF. The DNA for the CDR3 is TGTGCCAGCAGCCACCCTCGGTTTGAAGCTTTCTTT.

Here the CDR3 DNA reads TGTGCCATCAGTGAAGGCCTTCCTCGTTTGCGGACTAGCACAGATACGCAGTATTTT. Its protein is CAISEGLPRLRTSTDTQYF. The chain uses TRBV10-3 and TRBJ2-3, with TRBD2 as a possible D gene (5 bases). This CDR3 has 19 residues. V was cut by 3 bases and J by 0 bases, with 22 bases left in between. Germline loops: CDR1 ENHRY, CDR2 SYGVKD.

This sequence joins TRBV29-1 and TRBJ1-1; 11 positions agree with TRBD1. Per germline, CDR1 SQVTM and CDR2 ANQGSEA. CDR3 size: 16 residues. J lost 4 bases, V lost 3 bases, and 10 bases had no gene match. The CDR3 spells CSVERGQGDLGTEAFF. The CDR3 nucleotides read TGCAGCGTTGAGAGGGGACAGGGGGATCTGGGCACTGAAGCTTTCTTT.

The V and J genes are TRBV6-1 and TRBJ1-1; D is possibly TRBD1 (5 bases). Trimming left V 1 base short and J 5 bases short, with 11 bases between. CDR1 and CDR2 from the germline V gene are MNHNS and SASEGT. The CDR3 has 14 amino acids. Written as DNA, the CDR3 is TGTGCCAGCAGTGAAGACAGGTGGGTTACTGAAGCTTTCTTT. Translation gives CASSEDRWVTEAFF.